The rows below give T cell receptor beta chains drawn from one sample of a study of T cells expressing NK-cell markers. From its re-call of the 5' RACE reads, TCRdb lists each CDR3 protein once, without DNA. Its listing shows 500,000 to 600,000 distinct CDR3 sequences. The sequenced sample consisted of blood T cells: a sorted CD56 or NKG2C T cell subset, CD4+ or CD8+ T cells, or bulk PBMC T cells (not recorded which). These receptors were taken from a man younger than 35 in good health. Each CDR3 is given with its conserved first and last residue.

TRBV7-8	TRBJ2-1	CASSADRGPYNEQFF
TRBV3-1	TRBJ2-3	CASSQDRVRPDTQYF
TRBV11-2	TRBJ2-7	CASSLGTSGRALGSYEQYF
TRBV12-3/TRBV12-4	TRBJ1-2	CASRSVKEFRGYTF
TRBV6-5	TRBJ2-5	CASSYSPGQQETQYF
TRBV6-1	TRBJ2-1	CASRPRGLAGPSYNEQFF
TRBV12-3/TRBV12-4	TRBJ2-3	CASSLAASGIADTQYF
TRBV11-2	TRBJ2-1	CASSSYRGVEQFF
TRBV19	TRBJ2-2	CASSIPGTSAMSGGELFF
TRBV29-1	TRBJ2-5	CSVVGRYQETQYF
TRBV21-1	TRBJ1-1	CASGTGQRNTEAFF
TRBV27	TRBJ1-1	CASSRAWGGSTEAFF
TRBV6-1	TRBJ2-2	CASSLSTGANTGELFF
TRBV6-5	TRBJ2-5	CASSYVTRQETQYF
TRBV4-1	TRBJ2-1	CASSRGLAGEGEQFF
TRBV20-1	TRBJ2-7	CSARTGRNDHEQYF
TRBV15	TRBJ2-5	CATSSDAGSGETQYF
TRBV29-1	TRBJ2-7	CSVEDRGLLEQYF
TRBV27	TRBJ2-1	CASRGLPLEDEQFF
TRBV28	TRBJ2-3	CASSLLSGTQYF
TRBV6-2/TRBV6-3	TRBJ2-1	CASSPPGQASGGQFF
TRBV5-1	TRBJ2-3	CASSLVTLAGGWTDTQYF
TRBV4-1	TRBJ1-5	CASSPQRQADQPQHF
TRBV24-1	TRBJ2-2	CATSDPRTGGTGELFF
TRBV6-1	TRBJ2-3	CASRPLAGGPDTQYF
TRBV18	TRBJ2-4	CASTFVGGDNIQYF
TRBV5-8	TRBJ1-3	CASGLRSGNTIYF
TRBV24-1	TRBJ2-5	CATSDLTGTQYF